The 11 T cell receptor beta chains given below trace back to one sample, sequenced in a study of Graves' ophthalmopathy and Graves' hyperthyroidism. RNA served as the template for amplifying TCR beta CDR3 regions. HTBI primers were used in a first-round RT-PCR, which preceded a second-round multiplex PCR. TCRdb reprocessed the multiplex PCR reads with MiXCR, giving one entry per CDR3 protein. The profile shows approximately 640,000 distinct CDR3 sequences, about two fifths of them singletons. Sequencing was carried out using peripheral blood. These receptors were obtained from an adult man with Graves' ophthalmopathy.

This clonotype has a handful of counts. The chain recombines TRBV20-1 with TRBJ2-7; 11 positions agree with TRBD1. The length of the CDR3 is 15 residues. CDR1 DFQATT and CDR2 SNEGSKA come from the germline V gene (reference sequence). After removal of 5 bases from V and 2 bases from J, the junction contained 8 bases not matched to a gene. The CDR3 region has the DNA TGCAGTGCTGAAGTTCCGGGACAGGGGGCCTACGAGCAGTACTTC. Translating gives CSAEVPGQGAYEQYF.

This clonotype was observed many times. CDR3 loop: CASREGSNSPLHF. CDR3 DNA: TGTGCCAGCCGGGAGGGTTCCAATTCACCCCTCCACTTT. V usage is TRBV5-5 and J usage is TRBJ1-6, with no clear D. Germline CDR1 SGHKS, CDR2 YYEKEE (reference sequence). The V and J ends lost 7 bases and 7 bases respectively, with 12 bases between them. The CDR3 has 13 residues.

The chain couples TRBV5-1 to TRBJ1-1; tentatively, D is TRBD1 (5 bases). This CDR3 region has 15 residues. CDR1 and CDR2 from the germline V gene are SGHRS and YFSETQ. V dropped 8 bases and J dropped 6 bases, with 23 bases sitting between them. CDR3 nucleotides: TGCGCCAGTAGGGGAGGAGGTGGGGAGACGCCTGAAGCTTTCTTT. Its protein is CASRGGGGETPEAFF.

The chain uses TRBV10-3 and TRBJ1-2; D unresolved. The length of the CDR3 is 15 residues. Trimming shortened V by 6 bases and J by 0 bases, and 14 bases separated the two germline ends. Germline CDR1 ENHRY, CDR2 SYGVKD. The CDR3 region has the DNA TGTGCCATCAGCGAGAATGACGGGGCTAACTATGGCTACACCTTC. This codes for CAISENDGANYGYTF.

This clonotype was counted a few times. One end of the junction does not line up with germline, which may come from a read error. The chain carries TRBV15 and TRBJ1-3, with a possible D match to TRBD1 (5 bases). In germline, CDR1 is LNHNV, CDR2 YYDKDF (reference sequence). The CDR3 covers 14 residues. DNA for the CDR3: TGTGCCACCAGCTCCCAGGGCTCTGGGAACACCATATATTTT. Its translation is CATSSQGSGNTIYF. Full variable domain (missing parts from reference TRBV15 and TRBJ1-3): DAMVIQNPRYQVTQFGKPVTLSCSQTLNHNVMYWYQQKSSQAPKLLFHYYDKDFNNEADTPDNFQSRRPNTSFCFLDIRSPGLGDTAMYLCATSSQGSGNTIYFGEGSWLTVV.

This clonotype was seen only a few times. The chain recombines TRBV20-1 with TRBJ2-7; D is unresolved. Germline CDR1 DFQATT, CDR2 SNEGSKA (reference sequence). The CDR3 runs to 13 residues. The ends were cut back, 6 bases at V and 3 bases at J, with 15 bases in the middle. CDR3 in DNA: TGCAGTGCCGCGACTTTCTCGGTCTACGAGCAGTACTTC. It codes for CSAATFSVYEQYF.

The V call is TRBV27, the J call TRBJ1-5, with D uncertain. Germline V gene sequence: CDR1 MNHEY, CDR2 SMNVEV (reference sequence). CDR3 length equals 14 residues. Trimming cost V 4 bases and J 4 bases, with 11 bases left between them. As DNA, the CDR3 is TGTGCCAGCAGTTGCCCCACCCCGAATCAGCCCCAGCATTTT. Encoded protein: CASSCPTPNQPQHF.

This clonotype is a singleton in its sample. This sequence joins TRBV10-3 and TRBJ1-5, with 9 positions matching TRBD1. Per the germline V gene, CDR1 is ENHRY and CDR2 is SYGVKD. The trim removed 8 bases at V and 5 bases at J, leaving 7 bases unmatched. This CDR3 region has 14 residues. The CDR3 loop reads CAILPGQGYQPQHF. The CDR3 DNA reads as TGTGCCATCCTTCCGGGACAGGGCTATCAGCCCCAGCATTTT.

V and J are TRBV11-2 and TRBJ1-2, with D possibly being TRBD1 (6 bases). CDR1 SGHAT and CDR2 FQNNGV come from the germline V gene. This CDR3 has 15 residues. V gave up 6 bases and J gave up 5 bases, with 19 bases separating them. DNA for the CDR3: TGTGCCAGCAGACCTAGCGGGCAGGGGATATATGGCTACACCTTC. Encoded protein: CASRPSGQGIYGYTF.

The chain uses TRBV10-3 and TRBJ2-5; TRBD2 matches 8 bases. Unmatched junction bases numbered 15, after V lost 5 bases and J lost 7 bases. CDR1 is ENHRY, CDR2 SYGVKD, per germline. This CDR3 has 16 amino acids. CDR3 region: CAISYSTSATRGTQYF. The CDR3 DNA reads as TGTGCCATCAGTTACTCGACTAGCGCCACTCGGGGGACCCAGTACTTC.

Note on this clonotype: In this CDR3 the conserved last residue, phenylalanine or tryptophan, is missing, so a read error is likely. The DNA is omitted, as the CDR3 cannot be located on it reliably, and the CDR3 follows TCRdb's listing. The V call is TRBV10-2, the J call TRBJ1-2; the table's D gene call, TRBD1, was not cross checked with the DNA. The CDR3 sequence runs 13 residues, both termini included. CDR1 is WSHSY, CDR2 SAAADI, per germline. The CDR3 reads CASSDPWDRGDSY.